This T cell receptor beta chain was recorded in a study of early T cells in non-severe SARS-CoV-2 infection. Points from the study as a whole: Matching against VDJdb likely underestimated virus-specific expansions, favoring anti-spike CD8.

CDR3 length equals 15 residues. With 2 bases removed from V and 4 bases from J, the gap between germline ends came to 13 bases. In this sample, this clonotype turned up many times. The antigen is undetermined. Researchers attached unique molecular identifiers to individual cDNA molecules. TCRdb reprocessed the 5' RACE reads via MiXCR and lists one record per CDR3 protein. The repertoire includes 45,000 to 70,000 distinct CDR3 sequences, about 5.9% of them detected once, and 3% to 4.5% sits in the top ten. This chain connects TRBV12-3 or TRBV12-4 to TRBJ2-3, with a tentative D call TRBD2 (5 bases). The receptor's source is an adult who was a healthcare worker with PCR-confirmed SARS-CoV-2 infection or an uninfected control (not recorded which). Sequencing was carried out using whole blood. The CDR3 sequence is CASSLTGLGADTQYF. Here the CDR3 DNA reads TGTGCCAGCAGTTTAACGGGCCTCGGGGCAGATACGCAGTATTTT.